This T cell receptor (beta chain) appears in the sequencing data of a study of response to subunit inactivated influenza vaccine. The CDR3 runs 15 residues. Germline V CDR1 and CDR2: SGHTA, FQGNSA. V gave up 5 bases and J gave up 8 bases; unmatched junction bases: 14. TCRdb processed the RT-PCR reads anew with MiXCR; each CDR3 protein has one entry. In the table there are over 400,000 distinct CDR3 sequences, 10% to 15% of which are singletons. This chain connects TRBV7-2 to TRBJ1-2; 7 nucleotides align to TRBD1. This material consisted of PBMCs from blood, taken more than 35 days after vaccination. This TCR was sampled from a middle-aged man who received an inactivated influenza vaccine. CDR3 in amino acids: CASSTRTGVVGGYTF. Written as DNA, the CDR3 is TGTGCCAGCAGCACCCGGACAGGTGTGGTTGGAGGCTACACCTTC.